A selection of T cell receptor beta chains follows, all from one sample in a study of Graves' ophthalmopathy and Graves' hyperthyroidism. One entry per CDR3 protein, called by TCRdb with MiXCR from the multiplex PCR reads. The sample contains about 620,000 distinct CDR3 sequences, 20% to 25% of which appear only once. The sequenced sample was peripheral blood. All receptors come from a woman younger than 35 with stable Graves' hyperthyroidism. Some clones in this sample may be carry-over from other donors' samples. Both conserved end residues are part of each CDR3. Each record gives: D gene, J gene, V gene, clone size, CDR3 protein, CDR3 DNA. The D gene is left open where the match is weak. Where a row states a size, it is once, few, many or the class of an expanded clone; other rows omit it.

NA TRBJ1-2 TRBV11-1 many CASTAGLDGYTF TGTGCCAGCACCGCCGGGCTCGATGGCTACACCTTC
NA TRBJ2-5 TRBV3-1 many CASSPGVGQEETQYF TGTGCCAGCAGCCCTGGGGTGGGGCAAGAAGAGACCCAGTACTTC
NA TRBJ1-5 TRBV12-3/TRBV12-4 NA CASSLALGPIPQHF TGTGCCAGCAGTTTAGCATTAGGACCTATCCCCCAGCATTTT
NA TRBJ2-6 TRBV5-1 few CASTPGVSGANVLTF TGCGCCAGCACCCCAGGGGTCTCTGGGGCCAACGTCCTGACTTTC
TRBD1 TRBJ1-1 TRBV4-2 few CASSRPGTGGTEAFF TGTGCCAGCAGCCGCCCCGGGACAGGGGGCACTGAAGCTTTCTTT
TRBD1 TRBJ1-2 TRBV6-1 many CASRSGQGGYGYTF TGTGCCAGCAGGTCAGGACAGGGTGGCTATGGCTACACCTTC
NA TRBJ2-7 TRBV6-5 many CASSYGAGLTYEQYF TGTGCCAGCAGTTACGGGGCAGGGCTGACCTACGAGCAGTACTTC
NA TRBJ2-7 TRBV2 NA CASSEARHYEQYF TGTGCCAGCAGTGAAGCGCGGCACTACGAGCAGTACTTC
NA TRBJ2-3 TRBV11-2 NA CASSLDRGGTQYF TGTGCCAGCAGCCTCGATCGAGGGGGTACGCAGTATTTT
NA TRBJ2-7 TRBV12-3/TRBV12-4 many CASLNGRSSYEQYF TGTGCCAGTTTGAATGGGAGAAGCTCCTACGAGCAGTACTTC
TRBD1 TRBJ1-5 TRBV12-3/TRBV12-4 many CASSLRQGESQPQHF TGTGCCAGCAGTTTACGACAGGGGGAAAGCCAGCCCCAGCATTTT
NA TRBJ2-7 TRBV4-2 few CASSQEAGLGSYEQYF TGTGCCAGCAGCCAAGAGGCCGGCCTAGGCTCCTACGAGCAGTACTTC
NA TRBJ2-5 TRBV11-1 many CASSLEVEREETQYF TGTGCCAGCAGCTTAGAAGTCGAGAGGGAAGAGACCCAGTACTTC